This T cell receptor beta chain came from a study of OX40 agonist ivuxolimab in advanced cancers. Study-level information: Ivuxolimab, an antibody acting as an agonist of OX40 (CD134), was used to treat patients. Findings and caveats of the study: Partial responders at 0.1-3.0 mg/kg showed near-lowest clonal expansion.

V dropped 6 bases and J dropped 2; count of bases not matched to a gene: 6. This CDR3 comprises 15 residues. Germline CDR1 SEHNR, CDR2 FQNEAQ (reference sequence). Some clones are missing from TCRdb's copy, which holds only in-frame ones; the method was immunoSEQ multiplex PCR. The table shows over 55,000 clones, with 65% to 90% occurring only once. Remarks on this clone: The target antigen is unknown.

This clonotype was obtained from an adult with an advanced solid tumor such as melanoma, head and neck, liver or kidney cancer. Sample: CD4+ or CD8+ T cells sorted from blood, taken in a trial of the OX40 agonist ivuxolimab. V usage is TRBV7-9 and J usage is TRBJ1-5, with 8 bases that match TRBD1. The CDR3 coding sequence is TGTGCCAGCAGTTCAGGGGGCTCGGGCAATCAGCCCCAGCATTTT. Amino acids: CASSSGGSGNQPQHF.